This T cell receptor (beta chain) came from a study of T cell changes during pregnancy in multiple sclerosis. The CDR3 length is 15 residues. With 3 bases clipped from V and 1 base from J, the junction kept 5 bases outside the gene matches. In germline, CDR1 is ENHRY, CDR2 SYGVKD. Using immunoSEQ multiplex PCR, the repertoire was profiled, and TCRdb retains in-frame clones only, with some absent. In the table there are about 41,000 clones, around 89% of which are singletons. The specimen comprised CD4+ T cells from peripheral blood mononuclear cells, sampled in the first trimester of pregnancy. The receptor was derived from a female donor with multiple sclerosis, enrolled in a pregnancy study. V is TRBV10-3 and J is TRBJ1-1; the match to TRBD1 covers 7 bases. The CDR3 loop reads CAISETGTANTEAFF. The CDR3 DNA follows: TGTGCCATCAGTGAAACCGGGACAGCGAACACTGAAGCTTTCTTT.